One sample yielded the 4 T cell receptor beta chains listed below, sequenced in a study of blood T cell repertoires in COVID-19. Here immunoSEQ multiplex PCR was the method, and the copy in TCRdb shows in-frame clones only, minus some. In the table there are approximately 300,000 clones, around 91% of which are singletons. Sequenced sample: PBMCs or T cells enriched from blood (not recorded which). These receptors were obtained from a woman aged 18-30 years with acute COVID-19.

The rearrangement uses TRBV7-2 and TRBJ1-5; D possibly corresponds to TRBD1 (6 bases). CDR1 and CDR2 (germline): SGHTA, FQGNSA. Trimming pared 3 bases from V and 8 bases from J, leaving 14 bases between. CDR3 length: 14 residues. The CDR3 spells CASSFGGGWEPQHF. DNA for the CDR3: TGTGCCAGCAGCTTTGGCGGGGGCTGGGAGCCCCAGCATTTT.

In this sample, this clone turned up a few times. The V call is TRBV30, the J call TRBJ1-4, with D hard to call. Germline V lookup: CDR1 GTSNPN, CDR2 SVGIG (reference sequence). The CDR3 extends over 13 amino acids. Trimming cost V 7 bases and J 0 bases, with 9 bases left between them. CDR3 sequence (DNA): TGTGCCTCCTCAGTTGCAACTAATGAAAAACTGTTTTTT. It encodes CASSVATNEKLFF. The full variable domain, with the rest looked up from reference TRBV30 and TRBJ1-4, is SQTIHQWPATLVQPVGSPLSLECTVEGTSNPNLYWYRQAAGRGLQLLFYSVGIGQISSEVPQNLSASRPQDRQFILSSKKLLLSDSGFYLCASSVATNEKLFFGSGTQLSVL.

The rearrangement links TRBV6-5 to TRBJ1-2; 7 bases match TRBD1. J was trimmed by 1 base and V by 6 bases; bases with no gene match: 8. Germline V gene data show CDR1 as MNHEY and CDR2 as SVGAGI. The CDR3 is 15 residues long. DNA for the CDR3: TGTGCCAGCAGGACAACACAGGGGCATAACTATGGCTACACCTTC. Protein: CASRTTQGHNYGYTF.

The J gene is TRBJ2-1, the V gene TRBV27; no firm D call. In germline, CDR1 is MNHEY, CDR2 SMNVEV (reference sequence). Trimming removed 8 bases from V and 7 bases from J, with 18 bases in between. The CDR3 has 14 amino acids. The CDR3, as DNA: TGTGCCAGCCAGACCTCCAGGATTAGGAATGAGCAGTTCTTC. Its translation: CASQTSRIRNEQFF.